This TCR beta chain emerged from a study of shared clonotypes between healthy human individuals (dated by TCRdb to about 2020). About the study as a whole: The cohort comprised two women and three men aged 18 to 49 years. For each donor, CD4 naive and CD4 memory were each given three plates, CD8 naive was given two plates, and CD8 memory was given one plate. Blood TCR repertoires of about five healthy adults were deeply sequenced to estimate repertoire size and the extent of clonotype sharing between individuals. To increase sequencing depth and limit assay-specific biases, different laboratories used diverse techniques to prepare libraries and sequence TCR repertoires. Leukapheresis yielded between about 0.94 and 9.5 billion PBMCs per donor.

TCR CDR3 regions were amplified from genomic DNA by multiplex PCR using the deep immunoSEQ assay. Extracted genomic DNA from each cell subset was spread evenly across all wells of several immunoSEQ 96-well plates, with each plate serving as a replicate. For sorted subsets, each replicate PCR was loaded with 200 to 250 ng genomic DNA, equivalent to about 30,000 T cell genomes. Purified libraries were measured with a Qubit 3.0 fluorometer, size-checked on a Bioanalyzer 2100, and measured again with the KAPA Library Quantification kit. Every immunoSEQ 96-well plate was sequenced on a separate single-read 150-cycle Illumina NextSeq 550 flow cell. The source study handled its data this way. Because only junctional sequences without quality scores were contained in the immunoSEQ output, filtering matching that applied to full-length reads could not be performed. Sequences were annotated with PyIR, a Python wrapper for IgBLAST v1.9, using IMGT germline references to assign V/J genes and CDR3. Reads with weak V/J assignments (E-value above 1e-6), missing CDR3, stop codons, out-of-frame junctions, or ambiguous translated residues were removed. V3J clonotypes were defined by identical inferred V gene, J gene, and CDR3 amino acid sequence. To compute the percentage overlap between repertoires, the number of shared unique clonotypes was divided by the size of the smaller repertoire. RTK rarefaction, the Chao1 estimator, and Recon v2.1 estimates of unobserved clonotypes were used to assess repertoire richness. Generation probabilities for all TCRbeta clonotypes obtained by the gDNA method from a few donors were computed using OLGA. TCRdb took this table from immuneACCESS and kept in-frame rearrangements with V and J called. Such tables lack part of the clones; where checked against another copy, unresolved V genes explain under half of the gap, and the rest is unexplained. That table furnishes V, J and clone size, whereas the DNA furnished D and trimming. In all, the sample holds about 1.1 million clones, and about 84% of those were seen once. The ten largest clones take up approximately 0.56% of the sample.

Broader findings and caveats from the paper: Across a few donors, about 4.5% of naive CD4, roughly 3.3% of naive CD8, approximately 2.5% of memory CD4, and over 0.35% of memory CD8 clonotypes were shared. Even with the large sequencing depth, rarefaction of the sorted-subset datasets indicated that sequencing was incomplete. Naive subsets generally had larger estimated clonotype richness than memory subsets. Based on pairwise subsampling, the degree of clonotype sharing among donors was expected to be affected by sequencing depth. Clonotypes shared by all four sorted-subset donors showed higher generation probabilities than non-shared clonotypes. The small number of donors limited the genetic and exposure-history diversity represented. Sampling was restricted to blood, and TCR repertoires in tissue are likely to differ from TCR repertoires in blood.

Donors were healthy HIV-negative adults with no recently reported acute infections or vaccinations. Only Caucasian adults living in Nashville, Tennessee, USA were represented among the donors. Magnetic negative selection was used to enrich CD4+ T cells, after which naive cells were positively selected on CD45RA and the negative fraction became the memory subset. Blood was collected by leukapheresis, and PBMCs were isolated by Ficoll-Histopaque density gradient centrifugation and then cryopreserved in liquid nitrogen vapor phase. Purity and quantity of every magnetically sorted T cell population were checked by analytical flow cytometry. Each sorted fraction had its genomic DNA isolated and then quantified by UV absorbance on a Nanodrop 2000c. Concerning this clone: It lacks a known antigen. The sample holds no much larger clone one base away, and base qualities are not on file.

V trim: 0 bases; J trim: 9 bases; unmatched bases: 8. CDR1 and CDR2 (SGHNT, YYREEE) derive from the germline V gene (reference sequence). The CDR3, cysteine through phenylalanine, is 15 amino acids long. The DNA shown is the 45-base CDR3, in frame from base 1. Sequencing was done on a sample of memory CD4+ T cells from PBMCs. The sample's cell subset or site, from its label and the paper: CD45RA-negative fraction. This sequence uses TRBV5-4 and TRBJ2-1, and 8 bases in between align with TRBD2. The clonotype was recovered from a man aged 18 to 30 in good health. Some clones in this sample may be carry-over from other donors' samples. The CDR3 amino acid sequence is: CASSLVIAGNGEQFF. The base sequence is TGTGCCAGCAGCTTGGTGATAGCGGGAAACGGTGAGCAGTTCTTC.